This T cell receptor beta chain emerged from a study of blood T cell repertoires in COVID-19. Across the study: Acute and convalescent COVID-19 specimens originated in the United States, Italy and Spain.

With 3 bases removed from V and 6 bases from J, the gap between germline ends came to 16 bases. There are 14 residues in the CDR3. From germline, CDR1 is DFQATT and CDR2 SNEGSKA (reference sequence). TCRdb's copy holds only in-frame clones and misses some; the assay was immunoSEQ multiplex PCR. The sample gives fewer than 250,000 clones, 86% of which show up once; roughly 3.8% is in the top ten. The origin of this receptor is a woman aged 40 to 49 with acute COVID-19. The J gene is TRBJ2-3, the V gene TRBV20-1; no firm D call. The sequenced material came from PBMCs or T cells enriched from blood (not recorded which). The CDR3: CSASRDIFGDTQYF. The CDR3, as DNA: TGCAGTGCTAGTAGAGACATTTTCGGCGATACGCAGTATTTT.